This T cell receptor (beta chain) derives from a study of control samples from healthy donors and cancer patients. Germline values: CDR1 SGDLS, CDR2 YYNGEE. Unmatched junction bases numbered 7, after V lost 4 bases and J lost 3 bases. CDR3 size: 16 residues. Measured with immunoSEQ multiplex PCR; TCRdb has only the in-frame clones, and not every one. Altogether approximately 86,000 clones are present, approximately 87% being singletons, with the ten largest covering roughly 2%. The chain is built from TRBV9 and TRBJ1-5; 10 bases align to TRBD1. The clonotype was recovered from a woman in her forties in good health. The specimen was blood. CDR3 protein: CASSPGTGVNNQPQHF. CDR3 DNA sequence: TGTGCCAGCAGCCCGGGGACAGGGGTCAACAATCAGCCCCAGCATTTT.